Shown below are 32 T cell receptor beta chains from a single sample sequenced in a study of blood T cell repertoires in COVID-19. TCRdb's table, derived via immunoSEQ multiplex PCR, lists solely in-frame clones and lacks some. The data contain 200,000 or so clones, 86% of them singletons. The specimen was PBMCs or T cells enriched from blood (not recorded which). Receptors were obtained from a woman between 40 and 55 years old with acute COVID-19.

The chain employs TRBV11-1 and TRBJ1-1; 9 nucleotides match TRBD1. The ends lost 1 base at V and 7 bases at J; junction bases unmatched: 4. Germline assignment: CDR1 SGHAT and CDR2 FQDESV (reference sequence). The CDR3 has 14 residues. Here the CDR3 DNA reads TGTGCCAGCAGCTTAGTTCTGGGACAGGGTGAAGCTTTCTTT. Amino acid sequence: CASSLVLGQGEAFF.

This clone was picked up one time. The genes are TRBV20-1 and TRBJ1-1, with TRBD1 matching 7 bases. The ends lost 3 bases at V and 0 bases at J; junction bases unmatched: 4. Germline CDR1 and CDR2: DFQATT and SNEGSKA (reference sequence). The CDR3 length is 14 residues. CDR3 nucleotide sequence: TGCAGTGCTAGTAGGGACAGCATGAACACTGAAGCTTTCTTT. Translated: CSASRDSMNTEAFF.

V gene TRBV19 combines with J gene TRBJ1-6; D remains unclear. Germline loops: CDR1 LNHDA, CDR2 SQIVND (reference sequence). This CDR3 region has 15 residues. The V end was cut by 3 bases, the J end by 3 bases, with 9 bases between. CDR3 in DNA: TGTGCCAGTAGTATTTTGGCGGGCTATAATTCACCCCTCCACTTT. Amino acids: CASSILAGYNSPLHF.

The chain carries TRBV5-4 and TRBJ1-1; TRBD1 is a possible D gene (6 bases). This CDR3 has 15 amino acids. The V and J ends lost 3 bases and 0 bases respectively, with 12 bases between them. Per germline, CDR1 SGHNT and CDR2 YYREEE (reference sequence). The CDR3 nucleotides read TGTGCCAGCAGCTCCAAGACAGGCATGAACACTGAAGCTTTCTTT. It is translated as CASSSKTGMNTEAFF.

The chain recombines TRBV25-1 with TRBJ2-7, with D perhaps matching TRBD2 (6 bases). CDR3 length: 15 residues. Germline values: CDR1 MGHDK, CDR2 SYGVNS. Deletions cut 8 bases from V and 5 bases from J, with 22 bases between. DNA of the CDR3: TGTGCCAGCCCCTTAATCTGTCGGAGGGCCGACGAGCAGTACTTC. Protein: CASPLICRRADEQYF.

The rearrangement uses TRBV5-1 and TRBJ2-4; D is perhaps TRBD2 (6 bases). The germline CDR1 and CDR2 sequences are SGHRS and YFSETQ. This CDR3 comprises 17 residues. V lost 0 bases and J lost 1, with 14 bases in between. The CDR3, as DNA: TGCGCCAGCAGCTTGGACGCGGGATCAGGGGCCAAAAACATTCAGTACTTC. This sequence encodes CASSLDAGSGAKNIQYF.

The V and J genes are TRBV2 and TRBJ2-3; D gene ambiguous. Germline CDR1 is SNHLY and CDR2 is FYNNEI. V lost 10 bases and J lost 5, with 16 bases in between. The CDR3 sequence is 13 residues long. As DNA, the CDR3 is TGTGCCACCCCAGGCAGACGAGAAGATACGCAGTATTTT. This gives the protein CATPGRREDTQYF.

The J gene is TRBJ2-2, the V gene TRBV19; TRBD2 matches 9 bases. The germline V gene encodes CDR1 LNHDA and CDR2 SQIVND (reference sequence). V was pared by 5 bases and J by 4 bases, with 5 bases of the junction left unmatched. The CDR3 is made up of 15 amino acids. As DNA, the CDR3 is TGTGCCAGTAGTCCAGCGGGAGGCCGCACCGGGGAGCTGTTTTTT. As protein: CASSPAGGRTGELFF. Full variable domain (missing parts from reference TRBV19 and TRBJ2-2): DGGITQSPKYLFRKEGQNVTLSCEQNLNHDAMYWYRQDPGQGLRLIYYSQIVNDFQKGDIAEGYSVSREKKESFPLTVTSAQKNPTAFYLCASSPAGGRTGELFFGEGSRLTVL.

The gene calls are TRBV5-4 and TRBJ2-5; 9 bases agree with TRBD1. With 1 base clipped from V and 2 bases from J, the junction kept 3 bases outside the gene matches. CDR1 is SGHNT and CDR2 is YYREEE in the germline V gene (reference sequence). The CDR3 consists of 15 residues. CDR3 amino acids: CASSLFDRGQETQYF. In nucleotides, the CDR3 is TGTGCCAGCAGCTTGTTCGACAGGGGGCAAGAGACCCAGTACTTC.

J is TRBJ2-5 and V is TRBV25-1; D is perhaps TRBD1 (5 bases). Germline V gene lookup returns CDR1 MGHDK and CDR2 SYGVNS. The CDR3 runs to 15 residues. Trimming cost V 4 bases and J 0 bases, with 12 bases left between them. The CDR3 DNA reads as TGTGCCAGCAGTGCCAGGGCCCCGTACCAAGAGACCCAGTACTTC. Protein: CASSARAPYQETQYF.

The chain joins TRBV7-2 to TRBJ2-7; 9 bases map to TRBD1. The CDR3 is 15 amino acids. Trimming removed 5 bases from V and 2 bases from J; junction bases left unmatched: 7. The germline V gene encodes CDR1 SGHTA and CDR2 FQGNSA. The CDR3 DNA sequence: TGTGCCAGCAGCCCAGGGACAGGGCATACCTACGAGCAGTACTTC. Protein product: CASSPGTGHTYEQYF.

J is TRBJ1-1 and V is TRBV14; D possibly corresponds to TRBD1 (5 bases). Germline values: CDR1 SGHDN, CDR2 FVKESK. This CDR3 is built from 15 residues. The germline V and J ends were trimmed by 0 bases and 11 bases, with 19 bases remaining between them. CDR3 coding DNA: TGTGCCAGCAGCCAAGATCCGCACACCCGGGGGGGGGCTTTCTTT. Protein product: CASSQDPHTRGGAFF.

The rearrangement links TRBV5-4 to TRBJ2-1, with D possibly TRBD1 on 6 matching bases. This CDR3 contains 14 residues. Trimming took off 3 bases at V and 9 bases at J, with 16 bases between the two ends. Germline V gives CDR1 SGHNT, CDR2 YYREEE (reference sequence). As DNA, the CDR3 is TGTGCCAGCAGCTGGGACATCCCGGCCGTTGAGCAGTTCTTC. It yields the protein CASSWDIPAVEQFF.

The V call is TRBV19, the J call TRBJ2-1; possibly TRBD2 for D (6 bases). This CDR3 contains 15 residues. The V end was cut by 4 bases, the J end by 2 bases, with 12 bases between. The germline V gene encodes CDR1 LNHDA and CDR2 SQIVND (reference sequence). DNA for the CDR3: TGTGCCAGTAGTACGGCGGGACCCCCCTACAATGAGCAGTTCTTC. Translated: CASSTAGPPYNEQFF.

This clone was detected only once. The chain recombines TRBV27 with TRBJ2-1; 15 bases are shared with TRBD2. The V gene's germline CDR1 is MNHEY and CDR2 SMNVEV (reference sequence). CDR3 length: 17 residues. After removal of 6 bases from V and 7 bases from J, the junction contained 10 bases not matched to a gene. CDR3 nucleotide sequence: TGTGCCAGCAGACCCGGGACTAGCGGGAGGTCGAGTAATGAGCAGTTCTTC. This encodes CASRPGTSGRSSNEQFF.

The chain couples TRBV15 to TRBJ2-5; a weak D match, TRBD1 (6 bases). V shed 1 base and J shed 4 bases, with 16 bases lying between them. Per the germline V gene, CDR1 is LNHNV and CDR2 is YYDKDF (reference sequence). The CDR3 is 16 amino acids. CDR3 in DNA: TGTGCCACCAGCAGAGGGGCCGTAGGGGGACGAGAGACCCAGTACTTC. It yields the protein CATSRGAVGGRETQYF.

J is TRBJ2-5 and V is TRBV28, with D tentatively TRBD1 (6 bases). The CDR3 totals 13 residues. The germline CDR1 and CDR2 sequences are MDHEN and SYDVKM. Trimming cost V 6 bases and J 10 bases, with 18 bases left between them. The DNA of the CDR3 is TGTGCCAGCAGGACAGGACACCTTGGAGACCAGTACTTC. It translates to CASRTGHLGDQYF.

The chain employs TRBV5-6 and TRBJ2-7; D is possibly TRBD1 (5 bases). Germline values: CDR1 SGHDT, CDR2 YYEEEE. The V end was cut by 0 bases, the J end by 2 bases, with 12 bases between. This CDR3 has 15 residues. Here the CDR3 DNA reads TGTGCCAGCAGCTTGGAGATCTGGGGCGCCTACGAGCAGTACTTC. Protein sequence: CASSLEIWGAYEQYF.

This clone was counted once. The chain is built from TRBV28 and TRBJ2-1; D not resolved. Germline assignment: CDR1 MDHEN and CDR2 SYDVKM. CDR3 size: 15 residues. V shed 4 bases and J shed 0 bases, with 10 bases lying between them. CDR3 protein: CASSSQLDSYNEQFF. CDR3 in DNA: TGTGCCAGCAGTTCCCAGCTAGACTCCTACAATGAGCAGTTCTTC. The full variable domain, its missing parts supplied by reference TRBV28 and TRBJ2-1, is DVKVTQSSRYLVKRTGEKVFLECVQDMDHENMFWYRQDPGLGLRLIYFSYDVKMKEKGDIPEGYSVSREKKERFSLILESASTNQTSMYLCASSSQLDSYNEQFFGPGTRLTVL.

About this clone itself: Other DNA sequences in the same sample also yield this CDR3. The rearrangement links TRBV18 to TRBJ2-1, with a possible D match to TRBD1 (6 bases). The CDR3 runs 15 residues. V lost 3 bases to trimming and J lost 0 bases, with 9 bases between them. Germline V CDR1 and CDR2: KGHSH, LQKENI. CDR3 sequence (DNA): TGTGCCAGCTCACCCGACAGGAGCTCCTACAATGAGCAGTTCTTC. Its protein is CASSPDRSSYNEQFF.

The DNA of the CDR3 is TGTGCCAGCCGGCTAAGGGGGGACAGAGCCTACGAGCAGTACTTC. It is translated as CASRLRGDRAYEQYF. This chain links TRBV28 with TRBJ2-7; a weak D match, TRBD1 (7 bases). The germline gives CDR1 MDHEN, CDR2 SYDVKM. V lost 8 bases, J lost 2 bases, and 19 bases lay in between. This CDR3 region has 15 residues.

The chain carries TRBV25-1 and TRBJ1-6; D not resolved. CDR3 size: 12 residues. Germline V gene sequence: CDR1 MGHDK, CDR2 SYGVNS. The V end was cut by 3 bases, the J end by 9 bases, with 6 bases between. The CDR3 sequence is CASSDGGSPLHF. CDR3 nucleotide sequence: TGTGCCAGCAGTGATGGAGGTTCACCCCTCCACTTT.

In this sample, this clone turned up once. This sequence joins TRBV9 and TRBJ2-6; tentative D call: TRBD1 (5 bases). Germline lookup yields CDR1 SGDLS and CDR2 YYNGEE. The CDR3 spans 18 residues. Trimming cost V 4 bases and J 0 bases, with 17 bases left between them. The CDR3 region has the DNA TGTGCCAGCAGCATTAGTGGCAGGGTGAGCTCTGGGGCCAACGTCCTGACTTTC. Amino acid sequence: CASSISGRVSSGANVLTF.

This clone was seen more than once but under ten times. The gene calls are TRBV7-9 and TRBJ2-7; D may be TRBD1 (6 bases). Germline CDR1 is SEHNR and CDR2 is FQNEAQ (reference sequence). The CDR3 contains 11 residues. Trimming left V 3 bases short and J 7 bases short, with 7 bases between. CDR3: CASSFGTEQYF. As DNA, the CDR3 is TGTGCCAGCAGCTTTGGGACAGAGCAGTACTTC.

V usage is TRBV5-5 and J usage is TRBJ1-2, with D possibly TRBD1 on 6 matching bases. Germline-derived CDR1 and CDR2 are SGHKS and YYEKEE (reference sequence). Trimming pared 10 bases from V and 4 bases from J, leaving 20 bases between. The CDR3 consists of 14 residues. The CDR3 DNA follows: TGTGCCGTGCAAGAGGGGGTGAGTATCTATGGCTACACCTTC. Translation: CAVQEGVSIYGYTF. Complete variable domain (other parts from reference TRBV5-5 and TRBJ1-2): DAGVTQSPTHLIKTRGQQVTLRCSPISGHKSVSWYQQVLGQGPQFIFQYYEKEERGRGNFPDRFSARQFPNYSSELNVNALLLGDSALYLCAVQEGVSIYGYTFGSGTRLTVV.

V is TRBV6-5 and J is TRBJ2-2, with a tentative D call TRBD1 (6 bases). Germline V CDR1 and CDR2: MNHEY, SVGAGI. V was shortened by 7 bases and J by 0 bases, with 12 bases between the two germline ends. The CDR3 has 15 amino acids. CDR3 protein: CASKSGHANTGELFF. The CDR3 coding sequence is TGTGCCAGCAAGTCGGGACACGCGAACACCGGGGAGCTGTTTTTT.

The CDR3 DNA follows: TGTGCCATCAGTGAGAGTCACGGGGACACTGAAGCTTTCTTT. Translation: CAISESHGDTEAFF. V is TRBV10-3 and J is TRBJ1-1; D ambiguous. The CDR3 is 14 amino acids. Germline values: CDR1 ENHRY, CDR2 SYGVKD. Trimming left V 2 bases short and J 3 bases short, with 10 bases between.

The chain links TRBV9 to TRBJ1-6; a weak D match, TRBD1 (6 bases). Between the trimmed V and J ends, which lost 4 bases and 9 bases, there was a span of 23 bases. There are 17 residues in the CDR3. From germline, CDR1 is SGDLS and CDR2 YYNGEE. The CDR3 loop reads CASSRDIGRKGISPLHF. The DNA for the CDR3 is TGTGCCAGCAGCCGGGACATCGGCCGGAAGGGGATTTCACCCCTCCACTTT.

V usage is TRBV28 and J usage is TRBJ1-2; 9 bases align to TRBD1. The germline V gene has CDR1 MDHEN and CDR2 SYDVKM. This CDR3 is 13 amino acids long. Unmatched junction bases numbered 6, after V lost 5 bases and J lost 8 bases. The CDR3 region is CASSRGQGRGYTF. The CDR3 bases are TGTGCCAGCAGTCGAGGACAGGGGAGAGGCTACACCTTC.

This clone is a singleton in its sample. The CDR3 DNA reads as TGTGCCAGCAGCCATGAGTTCAATCAGCCCCAGCATTTT. Its protein is CASSHEFNQPQHF. The V and J genes are TRBV11-3 and TRBJ1-5; D remains unclear. The CDR3 is made up of 13 amino acids. Trimming took off 5 bases at V and 3 bases at J, with 8 bases between the two ends. CDR1 is SGHNT and CDR2 is YENEEA in the germline V gene.

This clone was picked up one time. The rearrangement joins TRBV14 to TRBJ2-7; TRBD2 matches at 11 bases. V was clipped by 6 bases and J by 5 bases; unmatched bases: 9. The CDR3 is 15 residues long. Germline V gene data show CDR1 as SGHDN and CDR2 as FVKESK. CDR3 nucleotides: TGTGCCAGCAGACTTACTAGCGGGAGTAACCACGAGCAGTACTTC. As protein: CASRLTSGSNHEQYF.

The V call is TRBV5-1, the J call TRBJ1-2; TRBD1 matches at 10 bases. The germline V gene encodes CDR1 SGHRS and CDR2 YFSETQ. The CDR3 is 14 residues long. The V segment lost 4 bases and the J segment 8 bases; nucleotides outside the gene matches: 8. CDR3 DNA: TGCGCCAGCAGCGATCGGGACAGGGGAAGAGGCTACACCTTC. Translated: CASSDRDRGRGYTF.